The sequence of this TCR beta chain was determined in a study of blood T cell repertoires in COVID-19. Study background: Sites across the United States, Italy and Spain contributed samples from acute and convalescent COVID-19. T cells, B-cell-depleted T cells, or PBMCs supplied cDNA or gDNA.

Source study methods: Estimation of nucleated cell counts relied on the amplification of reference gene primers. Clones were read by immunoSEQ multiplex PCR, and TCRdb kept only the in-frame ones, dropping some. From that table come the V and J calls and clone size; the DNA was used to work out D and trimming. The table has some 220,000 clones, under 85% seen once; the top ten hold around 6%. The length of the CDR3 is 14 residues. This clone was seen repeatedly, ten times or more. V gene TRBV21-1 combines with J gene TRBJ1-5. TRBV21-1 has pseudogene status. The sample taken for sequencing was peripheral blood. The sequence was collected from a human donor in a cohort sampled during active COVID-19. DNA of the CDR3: TGTGCCAGCAGCAAGATCGAGGTCAATCAGCCCCAGCATTTT. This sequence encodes CASSKIEVNQPQHF.